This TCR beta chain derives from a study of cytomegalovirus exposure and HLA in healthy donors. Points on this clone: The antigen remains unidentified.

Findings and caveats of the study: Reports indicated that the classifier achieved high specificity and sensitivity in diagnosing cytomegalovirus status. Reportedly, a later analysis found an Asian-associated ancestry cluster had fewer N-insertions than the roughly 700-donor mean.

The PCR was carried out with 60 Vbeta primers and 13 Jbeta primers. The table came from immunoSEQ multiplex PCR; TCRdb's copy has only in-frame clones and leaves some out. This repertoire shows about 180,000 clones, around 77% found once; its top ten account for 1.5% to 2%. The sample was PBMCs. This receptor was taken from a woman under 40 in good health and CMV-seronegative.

Here the CDR3 reads CASRKVIWTEAFF. The CDR3 DNA reads as TGTGCCTCGAGGAAGGTTATCTGGACTGAAGCTTTCTTT. The chain carries TRBV19 and TRBJ1-1; the D is unclear. V was trimmed by 11 bases and J by 5 bases, leaving 18 bases between them. CDR1 is LNHDA, CDR2 SQIVND, per germline (reference sequence). The CDR3 runs 13 residues.